Following are 25 T cell receptor beta chains from one sample sequenced in a study of post-analysis software for immune sequencing data. No antigen has been assigned to these receptors. Study-level points and caveats: About 5 TRBV segments (TRBV5-6, TRBV5-1 and TRBV20-1 among them) occurred more frequently in patients than in controls.

The TCR beta cDNA libraries carried unique molecular identifiers. TCRdb reprocessed the PCR reads with MiXCR, giving one entry per CDR3 protein. The sample has about 570,000 distinct CDR3 sequences, around 34% seen once. Sequenced material: blood. The origin of the receptors is a girl between 2 and 17 years old with multiple sclerosis.

The rearrangement uses TRBV10-3 and TRBJ2-5, with D perhaps TRBD1 or TRBD2 (5 bases each). The CDR3 consists of 14 residues. V was cut by 4 bases and J by 4 bases, with 13 bases left in between. Per the germline V gene, CDR1 is ENHRY and CDR2 is SYGVKD. CDR3 protein: CAISGRGVRETQYF. The CDR3 nucleotides are TGTGCCATCAGTGGCAGAGGGGTCAGAGAGACCCAGTACTTC.

This clonotype was seen a few times. The J gene is TRBJ1-5, the V gene TRBV20-1; unclear D gene. The ends were cut back, 2 bases at V and 0 bases at J, with 11 bases in the middle. Germline CDR1 and CDR2: DFQATT and SNEGSKA (reference sequence). The CDR3 is made up of 15 amino acids. The chain's CDR3 is CSARPQDYSNQPQHF. CDR3 DNA sequence: TGCAGTGCTAGACCTCAGGATTATAGCAATCAGCCCCAGCATTTT.

The rearrangement uses TRBV20-1 and TRBJ1-1; D is perhaps TRBD1 (5 bases). V was pared by 0 bases and J by 7 bases, with 15 bases between. CDR3 length equals 14 residues. The germline CDR1 and CDR2 sequences are DFQATT and SNEGSKA (reference sequence). The CDR3: CSARDDGAISEAFF. DNA for the CDR3: TGCAGTGCTAGAGACGATGGGGCCATCAGTGAAGCTTTCTTT.

The genes are TRBV12-3 or TRBV12-4 and TRBJ2-5; tentative D call: TRBD2 (6 bases). Trimming took off 3 bases at V and 5 bases at J, with 13 bases between the two ends. The CDR3 is made up of 14 amino acids. CDR3 DNA sequence: TGTGCCAGCAGTTTCCCCTCTGCGGGGGAGACCCAGTACTTC. Translated, it gives CASSFPSAGETQYF.

The chain couples TRBV5-1 to TRBJ1-1; D might be TRBD1 (5 bases). The CDR3 has 16 residues. Germline V lookup: CDR1 SGHRS, CDR2 YFSETQ. V was clipped by 6 bases and J by 0 bases, with 18 bases between them. CDR3: CASTTGLRTMNTEAFF. CDR3 DNA: TGCGCCAGCACCACAGGATTGAGGACGATGAACACTGAAGCTTTCTTT.

The V call is TRBV5-1, the J call TRBJ2-5, with a weak D call TRBD2 (5 bases). This CDR3 has 14 amino acids. Germline V CDR1 and CDR2: SGHRS, YFSETQ. Trimming removed 3 bases at V and 7 bases at J, with 16 bases between. CDR3 in DNA: TGCGCCAGCAGCTCAAGGACGGGAAAGGGGACCCAGTACTTC. Translating gives CASSSRTGKGTQYF.

The rearrangement links TRBV29-1 to TRBJ2-3; D is unclear. The CDR3 contains 15 residues. Between the trimmed V and J ends, which lost 4 bases and 4 bases, there was a span of 18 bases. Per the germline V gene, CDR1 is SQVTM and CDR2 is ANQGSEA. CDR3 in DNA: TGCAGCGTTGTGTACCTAGTCGGCTTTCCAGATACGCAGTATTTT. Residues: CSVVYLVGFPDTQYF.

This sequence joins TRBV10-3 and TRBJ2-2, with 8 bases identical to TRBD1. This CDR3 has 17 residues. Losses at the gene ends were 2 bases for V and 2 bases for J; bases not matched to a gene: 7. Germline V lookup: CDR1 ENHRY, CDR2 SYGVKD. This CDR3 is CAISERGTGANTGELFF. CDR3 DNA sequence: TGTGCCATCAGTGAGAGGGGGACAGGAGCAAACACCGGGGAGCTGTTTTTT.

This clonotype turned up a few times. This chain links TRBV6-5 with TRBJ2-7; the D call may be TRBD1 or TRBD2 (7 bases each). Trimming cost V 6 bases and J 0 bases, with 15 bases left between them. This CDR3 is built from 15 residues. Germline V gene data show CDR1 as MNHEY and CDR2 as SVGAGI. The CDR3 reads CASSTTGEGSYEQYF. The CDR3 DNA reads TGTGCCAGCAGCACCACAGGGGAGGGCTCCTACGAGCAGTACTTC.

The CDR3 protein is CASSAGLAPSSYEQYF. DNA of the CDR3: TGCGCCAGCAGCGCGGGACTAGCGCCAAGCTCCTACGAGCAGTACTTC. The genes are TRBV5-1 and TRBJ2-7; 10 bases map to TRBD2. Trimming removed 4 bases from V and 0 bases from J; junction bases left unmatched: 7. The CDR3 is 16 amino acids. The germline V gene has CDR1 SGHRS and CDR2 YFSETQ.

The chain couples TRBV19 to TRBJ2-7; D possibly uses TRBD1 or TRBD2 (5 bases each). The closer fit of TRBJ2-5 to the DNA end suggests the J call may be wrong. Germline V gives CDR1 LNHDA, CDR2 SQIVND (reference sequence). This CDR3 contains 13 residues. CDR3 sequence reads: CASMNLGEETQYF. DNA for the CDR3: TGTGCCAGTATGAACCTGGGGGAAGAGACCCAGTACTTC.

This clonotype was picked up a small number of times. V is TRBV7-8 and J is TRBJ1-1; perhaps TRBD1 as D (5 bases). Germline V gives CDR1 SGHVS, CDR2 FQNEAQ. V lost 2 bases and J lost 1, with 11 bases in between. The CDR3 totals 15 residues. Written as DNA, the CDR3 is TGTGCCAGCAGCTTAAATGAGGGGACGAACACTGAAGCTTTCTTT. As protein: CASSLNEGTNTEAFF.

J is TRBJ2-1 and V is TRBV24-1; 8 positions match TRBD1. Germline loops: CDR1 KGHDR, CDR2 SFDVKD. After removal of 1 base from V and 7 bases from J, the junction contained 8 bases not matched to a gene. The CDR3 totals 16 residues. Here the CDR3 reads CATSDFKDRDLNEQFF. For the CDR3, the DNA is TGTGCCACCAGTGATTTTAAGGACAGGGATCTAAATGAGCAGTTCTTC.

The chain links TRBV6-5 to TRBJ1-1; TRBD1 is a possible D gene (5 bases). CDR1 is MNHEY and CDR2 is SVGAGI in the germline V gene. The CDR3 is made up of 13 amino acids. The V gene lost 6 bases and the J gene lost 1 base, with 9 bases spanning the gap. CDR3 residues: CASRRTGNTEAFF. DNA of the CDR3: TGTGCCAGCAGAAGAACAGGGAACACTGAAGCTTTCTTT.

This clonotype was observed a handful of times. V usage is TRBV11-2 and J usage is TRBJ2-5; perhaps TRBD1 as D (6 bases). V was clipped by 3 bases and J by 7 bases, with 15 bases between them. Germline CDR1 and CDR2: SGHAT and FQNNGV. This CDR3 region has 14 residues. The CDR3, as DNA: TGTGCCAGCAGCTTTAACACAGGGTCAGGGACCCAGTACTTC. The encoded protein is CASSFNTGSGTQYF.

The V and J genes are TRBV5-1 and TRBJ2-2; maybe TRBD1 (6 bases). The V end was cut by 8 bases, the J end by 7 bases, with 15 bases between. The CDR3 is 13 residues long. CDR1 and CDR2 from the germline V gene are SGHRS and YFSETQ. The CDR3: CASTGSGGGELFF. The CDR3, as DNA: TGCGCCAGTACAGGGTCCGGAGGCGGGGAGCTGTTTTTT.

This clonotype was picked up a small number of times. The chain uses TRBV27 and TRBJ1-5; the D is unclear. V was pared by 7 bases and J by 7 bases, with 14 bases between. This CDR3 is 13 amino acids long. CDR1 and CDR2 from the germline V gene are MNHEY and SMNVEV (reference sequence). The CDR3 sequence: CASTPGVGQPQHF. The CDR3 nucleotides read TGTGCCAGCACCCCCGGGGTGGGGCAGCCCCAGCATTTT.

About this clonotype itself: The germline gene is not matched at one end of the junction; a read error may be the cause. The rearrangement joins TRBV7-3 to TRBJ2-1, with D perhaps assigned TRBD1 or TRBD2 (5 bases each). In germline, CDR1 is SGHTA, CDR2 FQGTGA. The CDR3 runs to 13 residues. Here the CDR3 DNA reads TGTACCAGCAGCTTATACGGGGCTAGGGAGCAGTTCTTC. It encodes CTSSLYGAREQFF.

The CDR3 region has the DNA TGTGCCAGCAAGATGGACGGCTCTGGAAACACCATATATTTT. It translates to CASKMDGSGNTIYF. V is TRBV6-5 and J is TRBJ1-3; D is undetermined. This CDR3 is 14 amino acids long. V lost 7 bases, J lost 0 bases, and 10 bases lay in between. Germline CDR1 MNHEY, CDR2 SVGAGI.

This clonotype was seen once. The chain has TRBV10-3 and TRBJ1-2, with 7 bases identical to TRBD1. Germline trimming cut 4 bases from V and 1 base from J; bases unmatched to any gene: 3. Per germline, CDR1 ENHRY and CDR2 SYGVKD. The length of the CDR3 is 14 residues. CDR3 coding DNA: TGTGCCATCAGTGCCCGGGACAGTAACTATGGCTACACCTTC. Encoded protein: CAISARDSNYGYTF.

This chain joins TRBV15 and TRBJ2-7; 7 positions match TRBD1. The assigned J gene may be wrong: the sequence end matches TRBJ2-5 better. The germline gives CDR1 LNHNV, CDR2 YYDKDF (reference sequence). This CDR3 comprises 14 residues. Here the CDR3 DNA reads TGTGCCACCAGCAGACCACAGGGGTTGGAGACCCAGTACTTC. This translates into CATSRPQGLETQYF.

The V gene is TRBV20-1, the J gene TRBJ2-1, with D maybe TRBD1 (6 bases). The V gene lost 6 bases and the J gene lost 9 bases, with 21 bases spanning the gap. The length of the CDR3 is 14 residues. Germline V CDR1 and CDR2: DFQATT, SNEGSKA (reference sequence). The CDR3 loop reads CSAIDLQGCGEQFF. In DNA form, the CDR3 reads TGCAGTGCAATAGATTTACAGGGTTGTGGTGAGCAGTTCTTC.

The chain links TRBV25-1 to TRBJ2-1, with D perhaps given as TRBD1 or TRBD2 (5 bases each). With 5 bases removed from V and 5 bases from J, the gap between germline ends came to 16 bases. The CDR3 has 15 amino acids. Looked up from germline, CDR1 is MGHDK and CDR2 is SYGVNS. CDR3 loop: CASSIGTAQNNEQFF. The CDR3 DNA is TGTGCCAGCAGTATCGGGACGGCCCAAAACAATGAGCAGTTCTTC.

This clonotype was seen a handful of times. The chain links TRBV6-5 to TRBJ2-5, with 9 bases identical to TRBD2. The germline V gene has CDR1 MNHEY and CDR2 SVGAGI. The CDR3 contains 15 residues. With 6 bases clipped from V and 1 base from J, the junction kept 6 bases outside the gene matches. The CDR3 sequence is CASSRLTSGQETQYF. The CDR3 bases are TGTGCCAGCAGCCGACTGACTAGCGGCCAAGAGACCCAGTACTTC.

The chain is built from TRBV6-2 or TRBV6-3 and TRBJ1-1; the D gene is possibly TRBD1 (5 bases). Between the trimmed V and J ends, which lost 6 bases and 1 base, there was a span of 9 bases. The CDR3 loop spans 13 amino acids. CDR1 and CDR2 (germline): MNHEY, SVGEGT. As DNA, the CDR3 is TGTGCCAGCAGGGGGGTGGGGAACACTGAAGCTTTCTTT. Residues: CASRGVGNTEAFF.